What follows describes a single TCR beta chain. Original processing methods: Reference gene primer amplification in the assay estimated nucleated cell counts. Clones were read by immunoSEQ multiplex PCR, and TCRdb kept only the in-frame ones, dropping some. V, J and clone size derive from that table, while D and trimming were established from the DNA sequence. The data contain roughly 440,000 clones, approximately 90% of them singletons. The data derive from a study of blood T cell repertoires in COVID-19. Overall study context: The United States, Italy and Spain supplied acute and convalescent COVID-19 samples. PBMCs, B-cell-depleted T cells, or T cells were the source of the cDNA or gDNA that made up the material.

The CDR3 has 13 residues. Trimming stripped 3 bases from V and 0 bases from J, with 5 bases between. Germline values: CDR1 KGHSH, CDR2 LQKENI. Enrollment of patients from Seattle took place during active infection, with longitudinal follow-up. The sequenced sample was peripheral blood. The TCR comes from a woman aged 45-65 years with COVID-19, enrolled during active disease. This sequence joins TRBV18 and TRBJ1-2; D ambiguous. CDR3 region: CASSPTSNYGYTF. CDR3 nucleotides: TGTGCCAGCTCACCGACTTCTAACTATGGCTACACCTTC.